This entry features one T cell receptor (beta chain) sequence. This record belongs to a study of blood T cell repertoires in COVID-19. Study-level information: Nucleic acid was either cDNA or gDNA, and it came from T cells, B-cell-depleted T cells, or PBMCs.

Methods used by the authors: Reference gene primers were amplified, and this amplification served to estimate nucleated cell counts. Produced via immunoSEQ multiplex PCR; TCRdb's table is partial and in-frame only. That table furnishes V, J and clone size, whereas the DNA furnished D and trimming. In the table there are 70,000 to 100,000 clones, around nine tenths of which are singletons. Germline assignment: CDR1 SGHTA and CDR2 FQGTGA. The V and J ends lost 0 bases and 10 bases, in that order; junction bases with no gene match: 5. The CDR3 contains 14 residues. The gene calls are TRBV7-3 and TRBJ2-1; TRBD2 matches at 8 bases. The sequence was obtained from a woman older than 75 with active COVID-19. Sequencing was done on a sample of peripheral blood. The CDR3 bases are TGTGCCAGCAGCTTAACTGCGGGAGGACCCGAGCAGTTCTTC. This gives the protein CASSLTAGGPEQFF.